These 8 T cell receptor beta chains were sequenced from one sample in a study of OX40 agonist ivuxolimab in advanced cancers. Method: immunoSEQ multiplex PCR; TCRdb's copy keeps in-frame clones and lacks some. The sample consists of 90,000 to 100,000 clones, about 80% of them appearing once. The sample was CD4+ or CD8+ T cells sorted from blood, taken in a trial of the OX40 agonist ivuxolimab. Receptors were obtained from an adult with an advanced solid tumor such as melanoma, head and neck, liver or kidney cancer.

The chain joins TRBV6-5 to TRBJ1-2; TRBD1 aligns across 10 bases. The CDR3 totals 15 residues. Germline V CDR1 and CDR2: MNHEY, SVGAGI. V lost 6 bases to trimming and J lost 4 bases; unmatched junction nucleotides: 8. The CDR3, as DNA: TGTGCCAGCAGACCGACAGGGGGCGGGGGCTATGGCTACACCTTC. The encoded protein is CASRPTGGGGYGYTF.

The rearrangement uses TRBV13 and TRBJ1-6, with a possible D match to TRBD1 (5 bases). V was clipped by 5 bases and J by 9 bases, with 17 bases between them. Germline loops: CDR1 PRHDT, CDR2 FYEKMQ (reference sequence). The CDR3 covers 15 residues. The CDR3 DNA reads TGTGCCAGCAGCGAGCGGGGCAGGGCGTCTTCACCCCTCCACTTT. The encoded protein is CASSERGRASSPLHF.

This chain links TRBV7-2 with TRBJ2-7; the match to TRBD2 covers 7 bases. Germline CDR1 and CDR2: SGHTA and FQGNSA. After removal of 6 bases from V and 7 bases from J, the junction contained 12 bases not matched to a gene. The CDR3 is made up of 14 amino acids. CDR3 region: CASRGGRAVEEQYF. CDR3 bases: TGTGCCAGCAGGGGGGGGAGGGCCGTGGAGGAGCAGTACTTC.

This clone came up once. The V and J genes are TRBV6-5 and TRBJ1-5, with TRBD1 matching 7 bases. CDR3 length: 16 residues. CDR1 and CDR2 from the germline V gene are MNHEY and SVGAGI. J gave up 2 bases and V 4 bases, and 8 bases lay outside the gene matches. The CDR3 nucleotides read TGTGCCAGCAGTTCTACAGGGGAGGGAGGCAATCAGCCCCAGCATTTT. Encoded protein: CASSSTGEGGNQPQHF.

The rearrangement links TRBV5-1 to TRBJ1-6, with D possibly matching TRBD1 (5 bases). Germline-derived CDR1 and CDR2 are SGHRS and YFSETQ. Between the trimmed V and J ends, which lost 5 bases and 4 bases, there was a span of 13 bases. This CDR3 has 15 amino acids. The DNA for the CDR3 is TGCGCCAGCAGTACTGCTCCAGGGTATAATTCACCCCTCCACTTT. It specifies CASSTAPGYNSPLHF.

This clone was observed once. The V gene is TRBV18, the J gene TRBJ2-5, with TRBD2 as a possible D gene (6 bases). The DNA end is a closer match to TRBJ2-7, so the J assignment may be wrong. Germline loops: CDR1 KGHSH, CDR2 LQKENI. The CDR3 length is 14 residues. The DNA for the CDR3 is TGTGCCAGCTCACCGTTCGGGAGCTCCTACGAGCAGTACTTC. Translated: CASSPFGSSYEQYF.

The chain has TRBV15 and TRBJ2-4, with 7 bases aligning to TRBD1. The CDR3 is 16 residues long. After removal of 1 base from V and 0 bases from J, the junction contained 3 bases not matched to a gene. The V gene's germline CDR1 is LNHNV and CDR2 YYDKDF (reference sequence). The CDR3 sequence: CATSRGQGIAKNIQYF. The CDR3 coding sequence is TGTGCCACCAGCAGAGGACAGGGAATAGCCAAAAACATTCAGTACTTC. Supplemented by reference TRBV15 and TRBJ2-4, the full variable domain reads DAMVIQNPRYQVTQFGKPVTLSCSQTLNHNVMYWYQQKSSQAPKLLFHYYDKDFNNEADTPDNFQSRRPNTSFCFLDIRSPGLGDTAMYLCATSRGQGIAKNIQYFGAGTRLSVL.

This chain connects TRBV30 to TRBJ2-5, with a tentative D call TRBD1 (6 bases). The CDR3 is 18 amino acids. The germline V gene encodes CDR1 GTSNPN and CDR2 SVGIG (reference sequence). V shed 0 bases and J shed 3 bases, with 23 bases lying between them. CDR3 bases: TGTGCCTGGAGTGTCTCCAACCCCCTTACACAGGGCAAAGAGACCCAGTACTTC. Its translation is CAWSVSNPLTQGKETQYF. The full variable domain, rest sourced from reference TRBV30 and TRBJ2-5, is SQTIHQWPATLVQPVGSPLSLECTVEGTSNPNLYWYRQAAGRGLQLLFYSVGIGQISSEVPQNLSASRPQDRQFILSSKKLLLSDSGFYLCAWSVSNPLTQGKETQYFGPGTRLLVL.